This T cell receptor (beta chain) was obtained from a study of cytomegalovirus exposure and HLA in healthy donors. Whole-study findings and limits: When presence/absence was analysed, sequencing depth was taken to be roughly uniform across donors. Rarity marked most TCR sequences, yet some public TCRs occurred in many donors. Using the classifier, cytomegalovirus status was reportedly diagnosed with high specificity and sensitivity. It was likely that a cluster of highly shared sequence variants was a sequencing artifact.

This CDR3 has 16 amino acids. V was pared by 6 bases and J by 7 bases, with 15 bases of the junction left unmatched. Per germline, CDR1 LNHDA and CDR2 SQIVND (reference sequence). About this clone itself: As yet, its antigen is unknown.

The study ran its PCR with 60 Vbeta and 13 Jbeta primers. Using immunoSEQ multiplex PCR, the repertoire was profiled, and TCRdb retains in-frame clones only, with some absent. In the table there are approximately 120,000 clones, under 85% of which are singletons. The sequenced sample was PBMCs. The rearrangement uses TRBV19 and TRBJ2-4, with 7 bases lining up with TRBD2. The source is a woman in her forties or fifties in good health and CMV-seropositive. This CDR3 reads CASRGGRADWKNIQYF. CDR3 bases: TGTGCCAGTAGGGGGGGGAGGGCGGATTGGAAGAACATTCAGTACTTC. The full variable domain, in which reference TRBV19 and TRBJ2-4 provide the parts outside the CDR3, is DGGITQSPKYLFRKEGQNVTLSCEQNLNHDAMYWYRQDPGQGLRLIYYSQIVNDFQKGDIAEGYSVSREKKESFPLTVTSAQKNPTAFYLCASRGGRADWKNIQYFGAGTRLSVL.